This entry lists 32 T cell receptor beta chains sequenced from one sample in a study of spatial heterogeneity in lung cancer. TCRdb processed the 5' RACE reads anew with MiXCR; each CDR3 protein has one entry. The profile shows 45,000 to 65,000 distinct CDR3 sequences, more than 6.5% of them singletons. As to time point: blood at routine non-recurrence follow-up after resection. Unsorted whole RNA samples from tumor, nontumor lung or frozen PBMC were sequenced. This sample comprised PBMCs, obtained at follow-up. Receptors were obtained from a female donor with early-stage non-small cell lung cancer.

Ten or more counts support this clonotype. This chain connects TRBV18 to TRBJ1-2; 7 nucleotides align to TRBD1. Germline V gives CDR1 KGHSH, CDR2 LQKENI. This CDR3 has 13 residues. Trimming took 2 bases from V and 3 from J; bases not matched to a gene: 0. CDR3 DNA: TGTGCCAGCTCACCAGGACAGGACTATGGCTACACCTTC. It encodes CASSPGQDYGYTF.

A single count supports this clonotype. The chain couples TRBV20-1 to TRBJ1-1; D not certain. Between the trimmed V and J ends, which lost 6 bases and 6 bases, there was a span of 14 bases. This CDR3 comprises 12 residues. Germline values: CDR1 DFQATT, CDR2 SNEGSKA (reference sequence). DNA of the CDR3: TGCAGTGCCCCCGGGGAAACCGCTGAAGCTTTCTTT. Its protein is CSAPGETAEAFF.

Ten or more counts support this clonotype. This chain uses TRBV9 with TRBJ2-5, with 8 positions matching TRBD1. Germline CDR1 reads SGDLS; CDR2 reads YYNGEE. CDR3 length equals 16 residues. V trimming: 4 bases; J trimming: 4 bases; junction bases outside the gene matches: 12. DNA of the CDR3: TGTGCCAGCAGCCCTTTACCGGACAGGGCGGGAGAGACCCAGTACTTC. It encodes CASSPLPDRAGETQYF.

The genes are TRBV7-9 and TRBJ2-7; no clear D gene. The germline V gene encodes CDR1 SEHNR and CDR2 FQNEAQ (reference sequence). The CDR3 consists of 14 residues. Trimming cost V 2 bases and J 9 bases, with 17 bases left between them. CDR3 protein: CASSLLDRVMGQYF. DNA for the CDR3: TGTGCCAGCAGCTTACTTGACCGGGTTATGGGGCAGTACTTC.

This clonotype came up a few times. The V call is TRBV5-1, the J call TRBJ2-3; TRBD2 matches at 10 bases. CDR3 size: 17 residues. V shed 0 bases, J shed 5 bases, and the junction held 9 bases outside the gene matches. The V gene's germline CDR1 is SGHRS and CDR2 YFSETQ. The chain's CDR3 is CASSLAYSGGFQDTQYF. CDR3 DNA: TGCGCCAGCAGCTTGGCGTATAGCGGGGGGTTTCAAGATACGCAGTATTTT.

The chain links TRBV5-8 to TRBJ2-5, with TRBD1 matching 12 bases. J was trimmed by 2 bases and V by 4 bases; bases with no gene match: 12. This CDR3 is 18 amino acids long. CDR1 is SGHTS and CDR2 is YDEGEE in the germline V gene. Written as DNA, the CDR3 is TGTGCCAGCAGCACGGGACAGGGGGCCTTTGCTGCTCAAGAGACCCAGTACTTC. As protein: CASSTGQGAFAAQETQYF.

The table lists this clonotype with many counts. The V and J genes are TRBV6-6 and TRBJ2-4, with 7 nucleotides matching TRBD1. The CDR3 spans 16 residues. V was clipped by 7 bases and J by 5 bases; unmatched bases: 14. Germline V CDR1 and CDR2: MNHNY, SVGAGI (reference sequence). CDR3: CASIWKGAGFENIQYF. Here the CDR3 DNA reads TGTGCCAGCATCTGGAAGGGGGCAGGCTTCGAAAACATTCAGTACTTC.

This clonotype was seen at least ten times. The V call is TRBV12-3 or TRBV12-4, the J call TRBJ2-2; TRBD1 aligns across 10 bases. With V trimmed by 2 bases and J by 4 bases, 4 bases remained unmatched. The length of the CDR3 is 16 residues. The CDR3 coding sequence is TGTGCCAGCAGTTTATTGACAGGGGGCGGCACCGGGGAGCTGTTTTTT. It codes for CASSLLTGGGTGELFF.

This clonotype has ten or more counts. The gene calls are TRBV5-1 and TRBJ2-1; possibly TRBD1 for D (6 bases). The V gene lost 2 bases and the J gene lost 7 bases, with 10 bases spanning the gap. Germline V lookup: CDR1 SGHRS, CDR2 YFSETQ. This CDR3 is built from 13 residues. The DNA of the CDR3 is TGCGCCAGCAGCTTAGGGGGAATGAATGAGCAGTTCTTC. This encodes CASSLGGMNEQFF.

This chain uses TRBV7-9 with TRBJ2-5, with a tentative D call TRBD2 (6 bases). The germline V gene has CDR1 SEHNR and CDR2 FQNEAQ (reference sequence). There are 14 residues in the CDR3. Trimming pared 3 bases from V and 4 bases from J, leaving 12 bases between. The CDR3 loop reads CASSFPAGRETQYF. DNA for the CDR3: TGTGCCAGCAGCTTCCCAGCGGGCCGAGAGACCCAGTACTTC.

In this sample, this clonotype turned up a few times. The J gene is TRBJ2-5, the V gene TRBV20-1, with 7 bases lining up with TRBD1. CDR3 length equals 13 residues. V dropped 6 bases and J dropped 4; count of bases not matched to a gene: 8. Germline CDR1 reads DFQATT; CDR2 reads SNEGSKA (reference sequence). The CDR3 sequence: CSATKQGRETQYF. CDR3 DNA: TGCAGTGCCACCAAACAGGGGAGAGAGACCCAGTACTTC.

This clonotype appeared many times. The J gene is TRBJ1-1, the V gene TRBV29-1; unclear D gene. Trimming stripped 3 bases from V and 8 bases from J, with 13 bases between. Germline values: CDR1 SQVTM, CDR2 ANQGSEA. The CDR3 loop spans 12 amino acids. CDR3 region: CSVEKTVGEAFF. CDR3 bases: TGCAGCGTTGAGAAAACAGTCGGGGAAGCTTTCTTT.

CDR3 coding DNA: TGTGCCAGCAGCCAAGATCGGACTCTCTATGGCTACACCTTC. Translating gives CASSQDRTLYGYTF. J is TRBJ1-2 and V is TRBV14; D is unresolved. Trimming shortened V by 0 bases and J by 4 bases, and 9 bases separated the two germline ends. Germline V gives CDR1 SGHDN, CDR2 FVKESK. The CDR3 is made up of 14 amino acids.

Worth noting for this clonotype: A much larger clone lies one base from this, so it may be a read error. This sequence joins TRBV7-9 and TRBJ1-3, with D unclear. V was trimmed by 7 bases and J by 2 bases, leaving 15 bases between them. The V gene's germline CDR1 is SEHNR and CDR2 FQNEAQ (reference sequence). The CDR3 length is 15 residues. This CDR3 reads CASTADGAPGNTIYF. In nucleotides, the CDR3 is TGTGCCAGCACCGCGGACGGAGCTCCTGGAAACACCATATATTTT.

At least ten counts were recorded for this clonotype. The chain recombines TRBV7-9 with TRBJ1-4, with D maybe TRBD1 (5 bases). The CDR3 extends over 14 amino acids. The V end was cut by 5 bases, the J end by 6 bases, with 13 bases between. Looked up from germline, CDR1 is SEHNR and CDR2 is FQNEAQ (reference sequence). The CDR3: CASSPGTLDEKLFF. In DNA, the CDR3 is TGTGCCAGCAGCCCCGGGACGCTAGATGAAAAACTGTTTTTT.

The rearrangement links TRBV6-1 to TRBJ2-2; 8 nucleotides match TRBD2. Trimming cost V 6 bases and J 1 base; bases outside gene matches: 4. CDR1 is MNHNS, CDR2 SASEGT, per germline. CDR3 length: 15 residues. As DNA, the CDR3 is TGTGCCAGCAGCGCCCTAGCGGGGAACACCGGGGAGCTGTTTTTT. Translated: CASSALAGNTGELFF.

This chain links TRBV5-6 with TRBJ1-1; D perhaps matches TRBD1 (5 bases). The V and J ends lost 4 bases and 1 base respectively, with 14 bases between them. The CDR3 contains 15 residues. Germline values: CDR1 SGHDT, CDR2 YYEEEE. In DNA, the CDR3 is TGTGCCAGCAGCCGAGGGCCGGGGCGGAACACTGAAGCTTTCTTT. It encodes CASSRGPGRNTEAFF. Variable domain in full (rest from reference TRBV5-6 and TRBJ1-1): DAGVTQSPTHLIKTRGQQVTLRCSPKSGHDTVSWYQQALGQGPQFIFQYYEEEERQRGNFPDRFSGHQFPNYSSELNVNALLLGDSALYLCASSRGPGRNTEAFFGQGTRLTVV.

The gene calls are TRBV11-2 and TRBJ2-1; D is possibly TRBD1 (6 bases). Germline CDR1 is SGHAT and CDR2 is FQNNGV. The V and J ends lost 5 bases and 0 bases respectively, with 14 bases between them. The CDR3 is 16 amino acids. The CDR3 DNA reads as TGTGCCAGCAGCACGGGACACTATAGCTCCTACAATGAGCAGTTCTTC. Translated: CASSTGHYSSYNEQFF.

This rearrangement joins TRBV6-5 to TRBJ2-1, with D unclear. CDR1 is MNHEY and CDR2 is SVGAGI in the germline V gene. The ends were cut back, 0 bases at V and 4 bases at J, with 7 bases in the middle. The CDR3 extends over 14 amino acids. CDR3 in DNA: TGTGCCAGCAGTTACTCAACGGTTTACAATGAGCAGTTCTTC. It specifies CASSYSTVYNEQFF.

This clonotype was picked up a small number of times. CDR3 sequence reads: CSARKEVSANSPLHF. CDR3 nucleotides: TGCAGTGCTAGAAAGGAAGTTTCGGCTAATTCACCCCTCCACTTT. V is TRBV20-1 and J is TRBJ1-6; D uncertain. V lost 2 bases, J lost 6 bases, and 14 bases lay in between. In germline, CDR1 is DFQATT, CDR2 SNEGSKA (reference sequence). The CDR3 is 15 residues long.

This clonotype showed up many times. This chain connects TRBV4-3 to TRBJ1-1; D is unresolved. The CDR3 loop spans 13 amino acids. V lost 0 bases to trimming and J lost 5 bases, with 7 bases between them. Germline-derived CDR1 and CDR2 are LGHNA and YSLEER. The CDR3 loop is CASSQEVLTEAFF. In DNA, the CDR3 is TGCGCCAGCAGCCAAGAGGTCCTTACTGAAGCTTTCTTT.

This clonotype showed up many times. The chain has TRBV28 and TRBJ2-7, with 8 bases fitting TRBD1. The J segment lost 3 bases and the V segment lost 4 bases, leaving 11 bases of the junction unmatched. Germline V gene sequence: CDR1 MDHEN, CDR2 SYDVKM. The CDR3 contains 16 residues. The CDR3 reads CASSSEGQGAGYEQYF. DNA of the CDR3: TGTGCCAGCAGTTCCGAGGGGCAGGGGGCTGGCTACGAGCAGTACTTC. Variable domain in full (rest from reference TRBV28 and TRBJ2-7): DVKVTQSSRYLVKRTGEKVFLECVQDMDHENMFWYRQDPGLGLRLIYFSYDVKMKEKGDIPEGYSVSREKKERFSLILESASTNQTSMYLCASSSEGQGAGYEQYFGPGTRLTVT.

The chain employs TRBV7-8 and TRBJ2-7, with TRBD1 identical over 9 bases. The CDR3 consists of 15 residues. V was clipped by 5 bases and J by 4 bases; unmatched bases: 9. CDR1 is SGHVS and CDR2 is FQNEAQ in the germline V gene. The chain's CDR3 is CASSPRTGADYEQYF. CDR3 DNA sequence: TGTGCCAGCAGCCCGAGGACAGGGGCTGATTACGAGCAGTACTTC.

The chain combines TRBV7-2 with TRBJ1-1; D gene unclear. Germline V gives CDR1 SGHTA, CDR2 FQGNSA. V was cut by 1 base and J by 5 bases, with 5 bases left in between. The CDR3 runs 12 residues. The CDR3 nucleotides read TGTGCCAGCAGCTTAGGTCTGACTGAAGCTTTCTTT. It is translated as CASSLGLTEAFF.

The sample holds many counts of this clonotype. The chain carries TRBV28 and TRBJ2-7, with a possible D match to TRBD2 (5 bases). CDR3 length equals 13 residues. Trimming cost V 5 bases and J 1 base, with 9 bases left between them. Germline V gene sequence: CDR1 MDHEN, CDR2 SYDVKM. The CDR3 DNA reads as TGTGCCAGCAGTGGGTCGGGGTCCTACGAGCAGTACTTC. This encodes CASSGSGSYEQYF.

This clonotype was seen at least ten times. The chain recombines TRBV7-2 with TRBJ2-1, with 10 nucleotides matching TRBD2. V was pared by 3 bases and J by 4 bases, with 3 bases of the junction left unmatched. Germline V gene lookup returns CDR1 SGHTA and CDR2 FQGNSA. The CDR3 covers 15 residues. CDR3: CASSLRTSGYNEQFF. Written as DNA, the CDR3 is TGTGCCAGCAGCTTGCGGACTAGCGGTTACAATGAGCAGTTCTTC. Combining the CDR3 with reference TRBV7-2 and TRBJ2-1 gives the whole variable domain GAGVSQSPSNKVTEKGKDVELRCDPISGHTALYWYRQSLGQGLEFLIYFQGNSAPDKSGLPSDRFSAERTGGSVSTLTIQRTQQEDSAVYLCASSLRTSGYNEQFFGPGTRLTVL.

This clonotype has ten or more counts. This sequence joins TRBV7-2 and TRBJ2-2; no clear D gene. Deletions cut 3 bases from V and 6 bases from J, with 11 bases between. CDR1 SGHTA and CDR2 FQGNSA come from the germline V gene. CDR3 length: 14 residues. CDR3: CASSFRAAAGELFF. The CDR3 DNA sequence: TGTGCCAGCAGCTTCCGGGCCGCGGCCGGGGAGCTGTTTTTT.

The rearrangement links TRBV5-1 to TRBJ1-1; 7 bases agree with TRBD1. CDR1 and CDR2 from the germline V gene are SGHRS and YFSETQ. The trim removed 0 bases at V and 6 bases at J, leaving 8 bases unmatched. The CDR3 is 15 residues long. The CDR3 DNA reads TGCGCCAGCAGCTTGGCTGTACAGGGGAGGTCTGAAGCTTTCTTT. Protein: CASSLAVQGRSEAFF.

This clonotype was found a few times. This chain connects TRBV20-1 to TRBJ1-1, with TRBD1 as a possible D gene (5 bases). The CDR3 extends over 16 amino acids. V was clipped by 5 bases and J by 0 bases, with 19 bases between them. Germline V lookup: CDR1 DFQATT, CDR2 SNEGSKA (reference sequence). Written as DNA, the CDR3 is TGCAGTGCTTCCTCACCGGGACGTGGTATGAACACTGAAGCTTTCTTT. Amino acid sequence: CSASSPGRGMNTEAFF.

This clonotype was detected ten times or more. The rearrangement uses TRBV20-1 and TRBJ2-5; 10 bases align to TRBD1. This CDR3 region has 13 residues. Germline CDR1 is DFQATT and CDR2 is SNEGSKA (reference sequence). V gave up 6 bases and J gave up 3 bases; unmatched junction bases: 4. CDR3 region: CSAPGTGEETQYF. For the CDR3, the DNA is TGCAGTGCCCCAGGGACAGGGGAAGAGACCCAGTACTTC.

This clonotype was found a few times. The CDR3 here is CASSQGAPGYTF. DNA of the CDR3: TGTGCCAGCTCCCAGGGGGCGCCTGGCTACACCTTC. The chain is built from TRBV7-9 and TRBJ1-2; TRBD1 matches 8 bases. The CDR3 is made up of 12 amino acids. In germline, CDR1 is SEHNR, CDR2 FQNEAQ (reference sequence). V was clipped by 8 bases and J by 7 bases; unmatched bases: 6.

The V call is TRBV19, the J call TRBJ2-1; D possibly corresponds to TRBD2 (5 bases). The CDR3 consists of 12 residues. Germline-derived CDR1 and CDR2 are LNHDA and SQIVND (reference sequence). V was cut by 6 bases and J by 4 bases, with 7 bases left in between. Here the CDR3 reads CASRLGYNEQFF. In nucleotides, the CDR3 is TGTGCCAGTAGACTAGGTTACAATGAGCAGTTCTTC.